This T cell receptor (beta chain) emerged from a study of blood T cell repertoires in COVID-19. For the study at large: Researchers got acute and convalescent COVID-19 samples from the United States, Italy and Spain. Sources were T cells, B-cell-depleted T cells, or PBMCs; the material itself was cDNA or gDNA.

Per the original methods: Amplifying reference gene primers gave estimates of nucleated cell counts. The protocol was immunoSEQ multiplex PCR, while the TCRdb copy is restricted to in-frame clones and leaves out a portion. V and J calls plus clone size are reproduced from that table; the DNA served to infer D and trimming. Among 25,000 to 30,000 clones listed, approximately 90% were seen once. Losses at the gene ends were 3 bases for V and 2 bases for J; bases not matched to a gene: 5. CDR3 length equals 17 residues. Germline V CDR1 and CDR2: SGHRS, YFSETQ. Sequencing input: peripheral blood. The source of this sequence is a human donor in a cohort sampled during active COVID-19. The V gene is TRBV5-1, the J gene TRBJ2-5; 15 positions match TRBD2. In DNA form, the CDR3 reads TGCGCCAGCAGCTCGGGACTAGCGGGGGGTCCTCAAGAGACCCAGTACTTC. Its translation: CASSSGLAGGPQETQYF.